This TCR beta chain is drawn from a study of shared clonotypes between healthy human individuals. Study outcomes and limitations: Shared clonotypes across all four donors exceeded non-shared ones in generation probability. Naive CD4 clonotypes were shared across a handful of donors at about 5%. Read depth was anticipated to influence clonotype sharing among donors.

The CDR3 is made up of 16 amino acids. Germline CDR1 GTSNPN, CDR2 SVGIG (reference sequence). V was cut by 1 base and J by 3 bases, with 18 bases left in between. For each subset, genomic DNA was distributed in equal portions over several immunoSEQ plates. Assay: immunoSEQ multiplex PCR; the TCRdb copy retains only in-frame clones and omits some. Among around 1,900,000 clones, 93% were seen once, and the ten largest hold approximately 1.7%. As concerns this clone: Its antigen is as yet unknown.

Terminally differentiated effector memory CD45RA+ cells were excluded by CCR7 positive selection of CD45RO-negative cells. The receptor comes from a man younger than 35 in good health. Some clones in this sample may be carry-over from other donors' samples. The chain employs TRBV30 and TRBJ1-1; D might be TRBD1 (5 bases). Material: naive CD8+ T cells from PBMCs. The CDR3 here is CAWSDPGPEVYTEAFF. Here the CDR3 DNA reads TGTGCCTGGAGTGACCCGGGGCCCGAAGTCTACACTGAAGCTTTCTTT. The whole variable domain, filled in from reference TRBV30 and TRBJ1-1, reads SQTIHQWPATLVQPVGSPLSLECTVEGTSNPNLYWYRQAAGRGLQLLFYSVGIGQISSEVPQNLSASRPQDRQFILSSKKLLLSDSGFYLCAWSDPGPEVYTEAFFGQGTRLTVV.